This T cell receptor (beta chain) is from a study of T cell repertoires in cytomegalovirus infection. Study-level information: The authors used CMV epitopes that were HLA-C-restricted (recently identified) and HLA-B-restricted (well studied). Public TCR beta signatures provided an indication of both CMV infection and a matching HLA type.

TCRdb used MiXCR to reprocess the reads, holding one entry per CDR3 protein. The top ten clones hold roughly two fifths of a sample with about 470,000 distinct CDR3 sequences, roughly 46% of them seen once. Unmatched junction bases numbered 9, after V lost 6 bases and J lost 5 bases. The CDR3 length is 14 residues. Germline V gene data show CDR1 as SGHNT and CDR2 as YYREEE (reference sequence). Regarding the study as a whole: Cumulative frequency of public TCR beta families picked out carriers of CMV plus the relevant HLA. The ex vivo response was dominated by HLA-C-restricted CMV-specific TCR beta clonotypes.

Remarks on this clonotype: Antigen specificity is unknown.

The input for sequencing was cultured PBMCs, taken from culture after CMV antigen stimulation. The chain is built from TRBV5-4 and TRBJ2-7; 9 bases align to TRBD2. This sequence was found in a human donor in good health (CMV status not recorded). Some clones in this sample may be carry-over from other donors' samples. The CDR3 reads CASKSAGGPDEQYF. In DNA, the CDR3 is TGTGCCAGCAAGTCGGCGGGAGGGCCTGACGAGCAGTACTTC.